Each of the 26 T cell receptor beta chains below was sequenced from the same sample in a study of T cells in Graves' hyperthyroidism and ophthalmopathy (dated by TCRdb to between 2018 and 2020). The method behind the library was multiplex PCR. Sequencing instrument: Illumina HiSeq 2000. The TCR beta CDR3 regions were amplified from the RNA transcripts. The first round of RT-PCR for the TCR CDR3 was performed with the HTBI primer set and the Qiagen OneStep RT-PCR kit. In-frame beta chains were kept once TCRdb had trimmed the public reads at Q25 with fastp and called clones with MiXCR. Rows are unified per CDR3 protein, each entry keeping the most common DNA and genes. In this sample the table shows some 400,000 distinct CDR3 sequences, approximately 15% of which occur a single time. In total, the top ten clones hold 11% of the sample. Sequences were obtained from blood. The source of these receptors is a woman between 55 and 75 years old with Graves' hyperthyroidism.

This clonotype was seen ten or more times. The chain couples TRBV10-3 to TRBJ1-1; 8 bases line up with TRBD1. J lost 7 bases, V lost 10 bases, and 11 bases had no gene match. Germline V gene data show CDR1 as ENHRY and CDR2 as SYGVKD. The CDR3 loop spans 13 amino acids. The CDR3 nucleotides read TGTGCCACACAGACAGGGGAGGATATTGAAGCTTTCTTT. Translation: CATQTGEDIEAFF.

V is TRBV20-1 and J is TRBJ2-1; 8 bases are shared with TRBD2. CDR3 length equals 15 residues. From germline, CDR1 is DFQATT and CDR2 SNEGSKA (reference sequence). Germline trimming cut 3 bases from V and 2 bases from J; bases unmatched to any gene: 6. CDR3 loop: CSASGGRFTYNEQFF. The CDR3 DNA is TGCAGTGCTAGTGGCGGGAGGTTCACCTACAATGAGCAGTTCTTC.

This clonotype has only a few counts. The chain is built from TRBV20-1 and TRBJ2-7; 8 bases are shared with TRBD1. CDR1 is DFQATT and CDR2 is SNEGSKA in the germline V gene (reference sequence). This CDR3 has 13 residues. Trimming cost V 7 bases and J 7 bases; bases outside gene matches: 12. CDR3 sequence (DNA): TGCAGTGTTCCGGGACAGGAGTCCTTTGAGCAGTACTTC. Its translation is CSVPGQESFEQYF.

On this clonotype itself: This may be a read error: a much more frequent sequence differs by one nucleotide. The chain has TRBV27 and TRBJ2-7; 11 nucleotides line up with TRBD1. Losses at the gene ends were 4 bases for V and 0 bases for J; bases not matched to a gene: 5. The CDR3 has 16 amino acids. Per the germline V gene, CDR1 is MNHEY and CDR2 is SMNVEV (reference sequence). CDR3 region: CASSWDGQGASYEQYF. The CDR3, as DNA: TGTGCCAGCAGTTGGGACGGACAGGGGGCCTCCTACGAGCAGTACTTC.

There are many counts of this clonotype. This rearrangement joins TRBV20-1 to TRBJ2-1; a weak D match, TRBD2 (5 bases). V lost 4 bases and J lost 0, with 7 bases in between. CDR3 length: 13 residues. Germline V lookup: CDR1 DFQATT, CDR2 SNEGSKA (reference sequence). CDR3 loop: CSAKTNSYNEQFF. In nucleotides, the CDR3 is TGCAGTGCTAAGACTAACTCCTACAATGAGCAGTTCTTC.

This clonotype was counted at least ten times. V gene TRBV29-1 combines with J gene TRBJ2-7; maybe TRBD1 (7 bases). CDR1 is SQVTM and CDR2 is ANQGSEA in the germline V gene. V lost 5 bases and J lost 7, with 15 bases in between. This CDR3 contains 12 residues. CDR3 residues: CSVSRGAREQYF. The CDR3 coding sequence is TGCAGCGTTTCCAGGGGGGCGCGGGAGCAGTACTTC.

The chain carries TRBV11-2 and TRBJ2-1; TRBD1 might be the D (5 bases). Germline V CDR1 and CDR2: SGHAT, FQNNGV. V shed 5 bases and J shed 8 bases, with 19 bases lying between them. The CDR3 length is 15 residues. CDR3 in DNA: TGTGCCAGCAGCCACGCAGGGTTCTCAATGGATGAGCAGTTCTTC. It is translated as CASSHAGFSMDEQFF.

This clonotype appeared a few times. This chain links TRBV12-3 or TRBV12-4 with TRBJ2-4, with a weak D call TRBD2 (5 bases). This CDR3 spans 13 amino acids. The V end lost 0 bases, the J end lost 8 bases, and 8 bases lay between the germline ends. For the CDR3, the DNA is TGTGCCAGCAGTTTAGCGGGAGAGCACATTCAGTACTTC. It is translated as CASSLAGEHIQYF.

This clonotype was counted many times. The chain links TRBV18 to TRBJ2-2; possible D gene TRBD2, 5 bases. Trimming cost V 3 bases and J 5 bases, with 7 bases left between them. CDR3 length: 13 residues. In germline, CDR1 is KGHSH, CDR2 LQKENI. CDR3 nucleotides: TGTGCCAGCTCACCTCCGGGGACCGGGGAGCTGTTTTTT. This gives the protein CASSPPGTGELFF.

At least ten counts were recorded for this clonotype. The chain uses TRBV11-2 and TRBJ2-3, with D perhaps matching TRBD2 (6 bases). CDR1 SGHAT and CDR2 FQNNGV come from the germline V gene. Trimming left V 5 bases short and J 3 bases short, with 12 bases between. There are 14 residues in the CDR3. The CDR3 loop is CASSNYGRTDTQYF. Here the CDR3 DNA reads TGTGCCAGCAGCAACTACGGGAGAACAGATACGCAGTATTTT.

CDR3 amino acids: CASSEGDGGGEETQYF. CDR3 bases: TGTGCCAGCAGCGAAGGCGACGGCGGGGGGGAGGAGACCCAGTACTTC. V and J are TRBV7-2 and TRBJ2-5, with 9 bases lining up with TRBD2. The V gene's germline CDR1 is SGHTA and CDR2 FQGNSA. CDR3 length: 16 amino acids. The V and J ends lost 5 bases and 5 bases, in that order; junction bases with no gene match: 12.

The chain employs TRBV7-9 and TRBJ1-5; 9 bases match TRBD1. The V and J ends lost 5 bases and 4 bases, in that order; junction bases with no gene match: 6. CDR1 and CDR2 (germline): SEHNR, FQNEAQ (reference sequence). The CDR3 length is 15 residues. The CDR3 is CASSHGQGMNQPQHF. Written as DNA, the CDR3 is TGTGCCAGCAGCCACGGACAGGGGATGAATCAGCCCCAGCATTTT.

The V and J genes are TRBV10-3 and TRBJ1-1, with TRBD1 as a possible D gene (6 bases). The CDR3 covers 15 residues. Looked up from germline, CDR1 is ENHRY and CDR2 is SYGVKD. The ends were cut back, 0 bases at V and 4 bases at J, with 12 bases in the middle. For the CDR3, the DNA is TGTGCCATCAGTGAGTCGAAGGGGGGCCCCACTGAAGCTTTCTTT. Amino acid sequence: CAISESKGGPTEAFF.

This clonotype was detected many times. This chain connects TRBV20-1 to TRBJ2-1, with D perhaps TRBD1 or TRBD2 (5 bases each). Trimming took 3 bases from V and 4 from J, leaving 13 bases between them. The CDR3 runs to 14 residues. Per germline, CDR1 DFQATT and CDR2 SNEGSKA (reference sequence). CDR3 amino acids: CSARGTSFYNEQFF. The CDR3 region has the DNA TGCAGTGCTAGGGGGACGTCCTTTTACAATGAGCAGTTCTTC.

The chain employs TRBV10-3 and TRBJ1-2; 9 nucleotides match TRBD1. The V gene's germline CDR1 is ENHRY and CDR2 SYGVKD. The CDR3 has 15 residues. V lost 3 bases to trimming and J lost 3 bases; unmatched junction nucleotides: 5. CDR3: CAISDQGQGYYGYTF. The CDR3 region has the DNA TGTGCCATCAGTGACCAGGGACAGGGTTACTATGGCTACACCTTC.

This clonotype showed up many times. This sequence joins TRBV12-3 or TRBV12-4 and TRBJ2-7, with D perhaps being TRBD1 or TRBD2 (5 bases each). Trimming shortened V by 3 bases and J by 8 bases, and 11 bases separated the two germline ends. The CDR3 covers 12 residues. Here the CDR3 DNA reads TGTGCCAGCAGTTTCGGCCCGGGACAGCAGTACTTC. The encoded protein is CASSFGPGQQYF.

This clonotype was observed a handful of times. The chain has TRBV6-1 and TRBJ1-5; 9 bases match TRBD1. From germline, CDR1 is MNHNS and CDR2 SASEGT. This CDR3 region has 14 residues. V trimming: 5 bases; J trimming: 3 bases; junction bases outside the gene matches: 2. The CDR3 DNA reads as TGTGCCAGCAGTTGGACAGGGGTCAATCAGCCCCAGCATTTT. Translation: CASSWTGVNQPQHF.

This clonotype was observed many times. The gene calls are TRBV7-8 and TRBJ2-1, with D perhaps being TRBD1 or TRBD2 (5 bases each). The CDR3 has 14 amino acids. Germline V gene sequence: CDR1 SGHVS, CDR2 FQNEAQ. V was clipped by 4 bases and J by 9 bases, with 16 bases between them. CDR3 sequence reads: CASSSGPGFGEQFF. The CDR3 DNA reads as TGTGCCAGCAGCTCGGGACCGGGGTTCGGTGAGCAGTTCTTC.

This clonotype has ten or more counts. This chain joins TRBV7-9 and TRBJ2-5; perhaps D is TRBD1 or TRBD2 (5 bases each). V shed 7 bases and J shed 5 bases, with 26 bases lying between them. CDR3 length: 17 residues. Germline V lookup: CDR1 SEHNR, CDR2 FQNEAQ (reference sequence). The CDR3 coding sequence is TGTGCCAGCATCGACCAGTCCGGGACCCGCTCACTGGAGACCCAGTACTTC. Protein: CASIDQSGTRSLETQYF.

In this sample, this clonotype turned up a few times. This chain's CDR3 is CASSLRDRVSGEQFF. CDR3 sequence (DNA): TGTGCCAGCAGTTTACGGGACAGGGTTTCTGGTGAGCAGTTCTTC. This chain links TRBV28 with TRBJ2-1, with 9 bases that match TRBD1. The CDR3 is 15 residues long. V lost 2 bases and J lost 9; bases outside the gene matches: 8. Germline CDR1 reads MDHEN; CDR2 reads SYDVKM.

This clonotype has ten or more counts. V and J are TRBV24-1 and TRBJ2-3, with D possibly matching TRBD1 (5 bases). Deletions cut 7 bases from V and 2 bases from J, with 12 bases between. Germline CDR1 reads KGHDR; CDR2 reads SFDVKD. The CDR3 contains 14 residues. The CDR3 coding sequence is TGTGCCACCAGCGACAGACTGTCCACAGATACGCAGTATTTT. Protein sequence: CATSDRLSTDTQYF.

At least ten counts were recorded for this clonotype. The DNA for the CDR3 is TGTGCCTGGAGTAGCGGTCGCACAGATACGCAGTATTTT. Translation: CAWSSGRTDTQYF. The rearrangement uses TRBV30 and TRBJ2-3; possible D gene TRBD2, 5 bases. The V end was cut by 2 bases, the J end by 1 base, with 7 bases between. Germline V gives CDR1 GTSNPN, CDR2 SVGIG (reference sequence). The CDR3 loop spans 13 amino acids.

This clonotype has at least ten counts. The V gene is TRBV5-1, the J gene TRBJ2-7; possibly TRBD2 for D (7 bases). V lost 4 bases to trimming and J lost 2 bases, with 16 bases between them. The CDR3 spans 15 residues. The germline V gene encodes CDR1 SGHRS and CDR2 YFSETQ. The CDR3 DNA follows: TGCGCCAGCAGCCCGAGCGGGACAACTACCTACGAGCAGTACTTC. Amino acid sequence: CASSPSGTTTYEQYF.

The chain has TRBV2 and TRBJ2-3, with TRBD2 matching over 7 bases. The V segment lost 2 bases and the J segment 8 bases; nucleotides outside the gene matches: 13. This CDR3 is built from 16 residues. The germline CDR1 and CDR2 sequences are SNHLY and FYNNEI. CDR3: CASSELAGVPPGTQYF. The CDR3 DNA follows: TGTGCCAGCAGTGAATTGGCGGGAGTCCCACCGGGTACGCAGTATTTT.

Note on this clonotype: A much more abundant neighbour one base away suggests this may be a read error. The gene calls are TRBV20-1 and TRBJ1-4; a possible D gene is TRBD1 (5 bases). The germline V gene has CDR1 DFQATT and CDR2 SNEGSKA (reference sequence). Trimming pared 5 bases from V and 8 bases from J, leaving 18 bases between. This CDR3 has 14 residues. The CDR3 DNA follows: TGCAGTGCTGGGGGTGGGGCAGGAGAAGAAAAACTGTTTTTT. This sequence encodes CSAGGGAGEEKLFF.

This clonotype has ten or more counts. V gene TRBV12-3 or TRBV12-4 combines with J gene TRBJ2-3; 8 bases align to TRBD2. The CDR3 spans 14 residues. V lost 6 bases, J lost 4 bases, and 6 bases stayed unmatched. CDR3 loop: CASSPSGSPDTQYF. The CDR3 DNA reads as TGTGCCAGCAGCCCAAGCGGGAGTCCAGATACGCAGTATTTT.